Each of the 23 T cell receptor beta chains below was sequenced from the same sample in a study of identical twins. MiXCR, run by TCRdb on the 5' RACE reads, gives a single entry per CDR3 protein. The data show fewer than 350,000 distinct CDR3 sequences, less than 9% seen once. The same data also contributed to another study, on yellow fever vaccine responses in identical twins.

The sequencing input was memory (CD45RO+) T cells sorted from blood. These receptors were taken from a woman between 18 and 29 years old in good health.

This clonotype occurred many times. The CDR3 DNA reads TGCGCCAGCAGCACCCAGGAGAACACTGAAGCTTTCTTT. This sequence encodes CASSTQENTEAFF. The chain uses TRBV5-1 and TRBJ1-1, with D hard to call. Germline V CDR1 and CDR2: SGHRS, YFSETQ. Trimming removed 4 bases at V and 1 base at J, with 8 bases between. The CDR3 is made up of 13 amino acids.

This clonotype was picked up a small number of times. The CDR3 DNA reads TGTGCTAGTGGTACGACAGTGGTCACTGAAGCTTTCTTT. Its protein is CASGTTVVTEAFF. The V call is TRBV12-5, the J call TRBJ1-1, with D possibly being TRBD1 (5 bases). This CDR3 has 13 residues. Germline values: CDR1 LGHNT, CDR2 FRNRAP. V was clipped by 5 bases and J by 4 bases, with 11 bases between them. The variable domain in full, completed from reference TRBV12-5 and TRBJ1-1, reads DARVTQTPRHKVTEMGQEVTMRCQPILGHNTVFWYRQTMMQGLELLAYFRNRAPLDDSGMPKDRFSAEMPDATLATLKIQPSEPRDSAVYFCASGTTVVTEAFFGQGTRLTVV.

The V gene is TRBV3-1, the J gene TRBJ2-7; D is uncertain. V lost 1 base, J lost 6 bases, and 10 bases lay in between. Germline V gene data show CDR1 as LGHDT and CDR2 as YNNKEL (reference sequence). The CDR3 spans 13 residues. The chain's CDR3 is CASSQAAPSEQYF. Written as DNA, the CDR3 is TGTGCCAGCAGCCAAGCGGCCCCCAGCGAGCAGTACTTC.

This clonotype was seen only a few times. The chain employs TRBV6-2 or TRBV6-3 and TRBJ2-3; 7 bases line up with TRBD1. After removal of 5 bases from V and 1 base from J, the junction contained 6 bases not matched to a gene. CDR3 length: 15 residues. Germline lookup yields CDR1 MNHEY and CDR2 SVGEGT. CDR3: CASSKGGLGTDTQYF. The CDR3 DNA reads as TGTGCCAGCAGTAAAGGGGGCCTGGGCACAGATACGCAGTATTTT.

This clonotype has more than one count but fewer than ten. The V gene is TRBV24-1, the J gene TRBJ2-7; D is possibly TRBD2 (7 bases). The CDR3 has 14 amino acids. Trimming left V 2 bases short and J 6 bases short, with 13 bases between. In germline, CDR1 is KGHDR, CDR2 SFDVKD. Written as DNA, the CDR3 is TGTGCCACCAGTGATTCCCCGGGGGGCCTCGAGCAGTACTTC. It codes for CATSDSPGGLEQYF.

The J gene is TRBJ2-2, the V gene TRBV12-3 or TRBV12-4; D not resolved. The V and J ends lost 4 bases and 6 bases respectively, with 12 bases between them. The CDR3 spans 14 residues. This chain's CDR3 is CASSSGIQPGELFF. The CDR3 region has the DNA TGTGCCAGCAGTTCTGGGATACAGCCCGGGGAGCTGTTTTTT.

As to this clonotype: The junction and the germline gene differ at one end; a read error may be behind it. The chain links TRBV7-2 to TRBJ2-5; possibly TRBD1 or TRBD2 for D (6 bases each). There are 15 residues in the CDR3. The V gene's germline CDR1 is SGHTA and CDR2 FQGNSA. The CDR3 loop is CASSLGQGRQGTQYF. CDR3 bases: TGTGCCAGCAGCTTAGGGCAGGGGAGGCAAGGGACCCAGTACTTC.

This clonotype was seen only a few times. J is TRBJ1-4 and V is TRBV3-1, with 8 positions matching TRBD1. The CDR3 loop spans 14 amino acids. With V trimmed by 4 bases and J by 8 bases, 6 bases remained unmatched. Germline V lookup: CDR1 LGHDT, CDR2 YNNKEL (reference sequence). The CDR3 here is CASSRATGVEKLFF. The CDR3 DNA follows: TGTGCCAGCAGCCGTGCGACAGGGGTCGAAAAACTGTTTTTT.

This clonotype was observed many times. The chain carries TRBV19 and TRBJ1-1; unclear D gene. Germline CDR1 LNHDA, CDR2 SQIVND (reference sequence). This CDR3 comprises 17 residues. Trimming took off 5 bases at V and 10 bases at J, with 29 bases between the two ends. The CDR3 reads CASSAPGRQPLHKGAFF. In DNA form, the CDR3 reads TGTGCCAGTAGTGCACCTGGGAGGCAGCCCCTCCACAAGGGAGCTTTCTTT.

This clonotype was seen many times. The genes are TRBV28 and TRBJ1-4, with D unresolved. Trimming removed 5 bases at V and 1 base at J, with 5 bases between. The CDR3 is 13 amino acids. In germline, CDR1 is MDHEN, CDR2 SYDVKM. The CDR3: CASSRGTNEKLFF. As DNA, the CDR3 is TGTGCCAGCAGTCGGGGAACTAATGAAAAACTGTTTTTT.

This clonotype showed up many times. The V gene is TRBV27, the J gene TRBJ1-5, with a tentative D call TRBD1 (6 bases). This CDR3 comprises 15 residues. Trimming stripped 6 bases from V and 1 base from J, with 13 bases between. Germline V gene lookup returns CDR1 MNHEY and CDR2 SMNVEV (reference sequence). The DNA of the CDR3 is TGTGCCAGCAGAACGGGACACCTCAGCAATCAGCCCCAGCATTTT. Amino acids: CASRTGHLSNQPQHF.

V and J are TRBV20-1 and TRBJ1-6, with D unresolved. The ends were cut back, 6 bases at V and 0 bases at J, with 6 bases in the middle. This CDR3 contains 13 residues. Germline V gene data show CDR1 as DFQATT and CDR2 as SNEGSKA (reference sequence). This CDR3 reads CSAGSSYNSPLHF. The DNA for the CDR3 is TGCAGTGCCGGGAGCTCCTATAATTCACCCCTCCACTTT.

On this clonotype: Given a much more abundant clone one base away, this may be a read error. The chain uses TRBV4-1 and TRBJ1-1, with a tentative D call TRBD1 (6 bases). V was clipped by 1 base and J by 1 base, with 10 bases between them. The CDR3 extends over 15 amino acids. Germline V lookup: CDR1 MGHRA, CDR2 YSYEKL. The CDR3: CASSQGGQQNTEAFF. DNA of the CDR3: TGCGCCAGCAGCCAAGGGGGGCAGCAGAACACTGAAGCTTTCTTT.

This clonotype was seen a few times. Sequence at one end of the junction differs from germline and may be a read error. The chain links TRBV19 to TRBJ1-1, with D unclear. The CDR3 runs to 12 residues. Germline CDR1 reads LNHDA; CDR2 reads SQIVND (reference sequence). Here the CDR3 DNA reads TGTGCCAGTAGGGCAGTGAAAACTGAAGCTTTCTTT. Its translation: CASRAVKTEAFF.

This clonotype came up many times. V usage is TRBV12-3 or TRBV12-4 and J usage is TRBJ1-4; D remains unclear. V shed 5 bases and J shed 10 bases, with 17 bases lying between them. CDR3 size: 14 residues. The CDR3 nucleotides are TGTGCCAGCAGTCCCGACCGGCTCCTTGGAAAACTGTTTTTT. It translates to CASSPDRLLGKLFF.

The J gene is TRBJ2-1, the V gene TRBV2, with a possible D match to TRBD2 (5 bases). Germline assignment: CDR1 SNHLY and CDR2 FYNNEI. The CDR3 sequence is 12 residues long. Trimming removed 4 bases at V and 7 bases at J, with 8 bases between. CDR3 protein: CASSVWRNEQFF. The CDR3 DNA reads as TGTGCCAGCAGTGTCTGGAGGAATGAGCAGTTCTTC.

The chain is built from TRBV2 and TRBJ2-5; 7 bases fit TRBD1. Germline V CDR1 and CDR2: SNHLY, FYNNEI. J lost 1 base, V lost 5 bases, and 4 bases had no gene match. CDR3 size: 14 residues. CDR3 in amino acids: CASSKGQIQETQYF. CDR3 nucleotides: TGTGCCAGCAGTAAGGGACAGATCCAAGAGACCCAGTACTTC.

V is TRBV5-1 and J is TRBJ2-1; D gene uncertain. The CDR3 consists of 15 residues. V was cut by 1 base and J by 0 bases, with 8 bases left in between. Germline V gene data show CDR1 as SGHRS and CDR2 as YFSETQ. The CDR3 DNA follows: TGCGCCAGCAGCTTGTGGAGCAACTCCTACAATGAGCAGTTCTTC. The encoded protein is CASSLWSNSYNEQFF.

This clonotype has ten or more counts. V gene TRBV7-9 combines with J gene TRBJ1-1, with D possibly TRBD1 on 5 matching bases. CDR3 length equals 13 residues. Trimming removed 1 base from V and 10 bases from J, with 13 bases in between. CDR1 and CDR2 from the germline V gene are SEHNR and FQNEAQ (reference sequence). The CDR3 region has the DNA TGTGCCAGCAGCTTAGGGGGCAGGGTTGGAGCTTTCTTT. Residues: CASSLGGRVGAFF.

This clonotype was seen only a few times. This chain connects TRBV3-1 to TRBJ2-7; D perhaps matches TRBD1 (5 bases). The V end was cut by 4 bases, the J end by 1 base, with 8 bases between. CDR1 and CDR2 from the germline V gene are LGHDT and YNNKEL (reference sequence). The CDR3 length is 13 residues. CDR3 in DNA: TGTGCCAGCAGCCGCGCAGGGTCCTACGAGCAGTACGTC. It specifies CASSRAGSYEQYV.

This clonotype was seen many times. CDR3 amino acids: CASSLETPTGQGYTF. The CDR3 region has the DNA TGTGCCAGCAGCTTGGAAACCCCAACAGGGCAAGGCTACACCTTC. The J gene is TRBJ1-2, the V gene TRBV5-5; D might be TRBD1 (6 bases). The CDR3 is 15 residues long. V lost 0 bases and J lost 8, with 17 bases in between. Germline loops: CDR1 SGHKS, CDR2 YYEKEE (reference sequence).

V is TRBV7-2 and J is TRBJ2-1, with D unclear. V lost 5 bases to trimming and J lost 7 bases, with 15 bases between them. The length of the CDR3 is 14 residues. Germline V gene lookup returns CDR1 SGHTA and CDR2 FQGNSA. The chain's CDR3 is CASSPSRLRNEQFF. In DNA form, the CDR3 reads TGTGCCAGCAGCCCCAGCCGGTTGCGTAATGAGCAGTTCTTC.

The table lists this clonotype with a few counts. This chain joins TRBV12-3 or TRBV12-4 and TRBJ2-2; TRBD1 might be the D (6 bases). The CDR3 runs to 16 residues. V gave up 9 bases and J gave up 5 bases, with 22 bases separating them. CDR3 region: CASVPHRTVTTGELFF. The DNA for the CDR3 is TGTGCCAGTGTCCCACACCGGACAGTGACGACCGGGGAGCTGTTTTTT.